Listed below are T cell receptor beta chains from one sample, sequenced in a study of cytomegalovirus exposure and HLA in healthy donors. TCRdb keeps only in-frame clones here, not all; method: immunoSEQ multiplex PCR. The table includes about 180,000 clones, 70% to 85% detected once. What was sequenced was PBMCs. The receptors shown here come from a woman in her thirties or forties in good health and CMV-seronegative. Both conserved end residues are part of each CDR3. Each record gives: D gene, V gene, J gene, clone size, CDR3 protein, CDR3 DNA. D genes are given only for firm matches. Clone size, where shown, is once, few, many, or a class for clones that have expanded.

D: TRBD1; V: TRBV5-1; J: TRBJ1-1; size: once; CDR3: CASSLDLALMDRGRDTEAFF; DNA: TGCGCCAGCAGCTTGGACCTCGCGTTAATGGACAGGGGGCGGGACACTGAAGCTTTCTTT
D: .; V: TRBV7-8; J: TRBJ1-2; size: .; CDR3: CASSLESGSRNGYTF; DNA: TGTGCCAGCAGCCTGGAGTCGGGGAGTAGAAATGGCTACACCTTC
D: .; V: TRBV5-1; J: TRBJ2-7; size: .; CDR3: CASSLPGGYEQYF; DNA: TGCGCCAGCAGCTTGCCCGGCGGCTACGAGCAGTACTTC
D: TRBD2; V: TRBV5-4; J: TRBJ2-4; size: .; CDR3: CASSKGLAVAKNIQYF; DNA: TGTGCCAGCAGCAAAGGACTAGCAGTGGCCAAAAACATTCAGTACTTC
D: TRBD2; V: TRBV10-3; J: TRBJ2-1; size: .; CDR3: CAISESNGRLAGYNEQFF; DNA: TGTGCCATCAGTGAGTCGAACGGGCGACTAGCGGGTTACAATGAGCAGTTCTTC
D: .; V: TRBV19; J: TRBJ2-2; size: .; CDR3: CASSGQAFTGELFF; DNA: TGTGCCAGTAGTGGGCAGGCCTTCACCGGGGAGCTGTTTTTT
D: .; V: TRBV7-9; J: TRBJ2-2; size: .; CDR3: CASSLATNTGELFF; DNA: TGTGCCAGCAGCCTAGCCACGAACACCGGGGAGCTGTTTTTT
D: TRBD1; V: TRBV15; J: TRBJ2-5; size: .; CDR3: CATSRAGQPAQETQYF; DNA: TGTGCCACCAGCAGAGCGGGACAGCCGGCTCAAGAGACCCAGTACTTC
D: TRBD1; V: TRBV6-1; J: TRBJ1-6; size: few; CDR3: CASIVPGQGKGLHF; DNA: TGTGCCAGCATTGTCCCGGGACAGGGGAAGGGCCTCCACTTT
D: .; V: TRBV6-5; J: TRBJ2-7; size: .; CDR3: CASRPSFRGLYEQYF; DNA: TGTGCCAGCAGGCCCTCGTTCAGAGGTCTCTACGAGCAGTACTTC
D: TRBD1; V: TRBV18; J: TRBJ1-5; size: .; CDR3: CASSPLADRGYQPQHF; DNA: TGTGCCAGCTCACCACTCGCGGACAGGGGGTATCAGCCCCAGCATTTT
D: .; V: TRBV28; J: TRBJ1-5; size: .; CDR3: CASSLSGGLSNQPQHF; DNA: TGTGCCAGCAGTTTGAGCGGGGGTCTGAGCAATCAGCCCCAGCATTTT
D: .; V: TRBV4-3; J: TRBJ1-1; size: .; CDR3: CASSQGRTNTEAFF; DNA: TGCGCCAGCAGCCAAGGCAGGACAAACACTGAAGCTTTCTTT
D: .; V: TRBV29-1; J: TRBJ1-3; size: .; CDR3: CSVSGGAGNTIYF; DNA: TGCAGCGTCTCCGGAGGGGCAGGAAACACCATATATTTT
D: TRBD1; V: TRBV28; J: TRBJ1-2; size: .; CDR3: CASSLEGRGSYGYTF; DNA: TGTGCCAGCAGTTTAGAAGGCAGGGGGTCATATGGCTACACCTTC
D: .; V: TRBV21-1; J: TRBJ2-1; size: few; CDR3: CASSLWTGGRDNEQFF; DNA: TGTGCCAGCAGCCTCTGGACAGGGGGCCGAGACAATGAGCAGTTCTTC
D: .; V: TRBV6-5; J: TRBJ2-7; size: few; CDR3: CASSNYRSGEQYF; DNA: TGTGCCAGCAGTAACTACCGCAGCGGCGAGCAGTACTTC
D: .; V: TRBV9; J: TRBJ2-2; size: .; CDR3: CASSENVRSTGELFF; DNA: TGTGCCAGCAGCGAAAACGTTCGCAGCACCGGGGAGCTGTTTTTT
D: TRBD2; V: TRBV5-1; J: TRBJ2-1; size: .; CDR3: CASSSAPSGQNNEQFF; DNA: TGCGCCAGCAGCTCCGCCCCTAGCGGGCAAAACAATGAGCAGTTCTTC
D: TRBD2; V: TRBV5-1; J: TRBJ2-7; size: .; CDR3: CASSFSGTTYEQYF; DNA: TGCGCCAGCAGCTTTAGCGGGACCACCTACGAGCAGTACTTC
D: .; V: TRBV2; J: TRBJ1-5; size: few; CDR3: CASSLSPQPQHF; DNA: TGTGCCAGCAGTCTCTCCCCTCAGCCCCAGCATTTT
D: .; V: TRBV4-2; J: TRBJ1-5; size: .; CDR3: CASSQDASGGGQPQHF; DNA: TGTGCCAGCAGCCAAGACGCTTCGGGGGGGGGTCAGCCCCAGCATTTT
D: TRBD1; V: TRBV30; J: TRBJ2-5; size: .; CDR3: CAWSVQTGGEETQYF; DNA: TGTGCCTGGAGTGTACAAACAGGGGGCGAGGAGACCCAGTACTTC
D: TRBD1; V: TRBV25-1; J: TRBJ2-7; size: .; CDR3: CASSEYRTGLSGEQYF; DNA: TGTGCCAGCAGTGAATATAGGACAGGCCTCTCGGGCGAGCAGTACTTC
D: .; V: TRBV2; J: TRBJ1-5; size: .; CDR3: CASSDRGGVQPQHF; DNA: TGTGCCAGCAGTGACCGAGGGGGGGTGCAGCCCCAGCATTTT
D: TRBD1; V: TRBV2; J: TRBJ1-1; size: .; CDR3: CANGQGNTEAFF; DNA: TGTGCCAACGGACAGGGGAACACTGAAGCTTTCTTT
D: TRBD2; V: TRBV5-1; J: TRBJ2-7; size: .; CDR3: CASSQQGLGIYEQYF; DNA: TGCGCCAGCAGCCAGCAGGGACTAGGGATATACGAGCAGTACTTC
D: TRBD1; V: TRBV5-4; J: TRBJ2-7; size: .; CDR3: CASSKDRGGLEQYF; DNA: TGTGCCAGCAGCAAGGACAGGGGGGGCCTCGAGCAGTACTTC
D: TRBD2; V: TRBV6-1; J: TRBJ2-3; size: few; CDR3: CASSEGLAGGRTDTQYF; DNA: TGTGCCAGCAGTGAAGGACTAGCGGGGGGCCGCACAGATACGCAGTATTTT
D: TRBD1; V: TRBV6-1; J: TRBJ2-3; size: .; CDR3: CASSDYRGHGTDTQYF; DNA: TGTGCCAGCAGTGACTACAGGGGGCATGGCACAGATACGCAGTATTTT
D: TRBD2; V: TRBV5-1; J: TRBJ2-3; size: .; CDR3: CASSLDPSSGGTDTQYF; DNA: TGCGCCAGCAGCTTGGACCCCTCTAGCGGGGGCACAGATACGCAGTATTTT
D: TRBD1; V: TRBV4-1; J: TRBJ1-2; size: .; CDR3: CASSPSGPGGGGYTF; DNA: TGCGCCAGCAGCCCCTCCGGACCAGGGGGTGGTGGCTACACCTTC
D: .; V: TRBV18; J: TRBJ2-1; size: .; CDR3: CASSPGSLDSNEQFF; DNA: TGTGCCAGCTCACCCGGATCTCTCGACTCGAATGAGCAGTTCTTC
D: .; V: TRBV20-1; J: TRBJ2-7; size: .; CDR3: CSALSYEQYF; DNA: TGCAGTGCTCTTTCCTACGAGCAGTACTTC
D: TRBD2; V: TRBV19; J: TRBJ2-3; size: .; CDR3: CASTTKGLAGTDTQYF; DNA: TGTGCCAGTACAACAAAGGGACTAGCGGGCACAGATACGCAGTATTTT
D: TRBD1; V: TRBV7-8; J: TRBJ1-2; size: .; CDR3: CASSSTPGQGAGYTF; DNA: TGTGCCAGCAGCTCCACGCCGGGACAGGGGGCCGGCTACACCTTC
D: .; V: TRBV19; J: TRBJ2-3; size: .; CDR3: CASTRRARGDTQYF; DNA: TGTGCCAGTACCCGGAGGGCCCGGGGGGATACGCAGTATTTT
D: .; V: TRBV2; J: TRBJ1-5; size: .; CDR3: CASSERGYGNQPQHF; DNA: TGTGCCAGCAGTGAACGGGGGTACGGGAATCAGCCCCAGCATTTT
D: TRBD2; V: TRBV5-4; J: TRBJ2-3; size: once; CDR3: CASSSSRAGVSTDTQYF; DNA: TGTGCCAGCAGCTCCTCCCGAGCGGGGGTGAGCACAGATACGCAGTATTTT
D: .; V: TRBV6-6; J: TRBJ2-3; size: .; CDR3: CASRASTDTQYF; DNA: TGTGCCAGCCGCGCCTCCACAGATACGCAGTATTTT
D: .; V: TRBV28; J: TRBJ1-4; size: .; CDR3: CASSSISSTATNEKLFF; DNA: TGTGCCAGCAGTTCTATCTCGTCGACAGCAACTAATGAAAAACTGTTTTTT
D: .; V: TRBV11-2; J: TRBJ1-1; size: .; CDR3: CASRLDGNLNTEAFF; DNA: TGTGCCAGCAGACTAGACGGAAATCTGAACACTGAAGCTTTCTTT
D: .; V: TRBV28; J: TRBJ1-3; size: once; CDR3: CASSPLSSRYGNTIYF; DNA: TGTGCCAGCAGCCCCTTGAGTAGTAGATATGGAAACACCATATATTTT
D: TRBD1; V: TRBV30; J: TRBJ1-5; size: .; CDR3: CAWSTGGTAILRGQPQHF; DNA: TGTGCCTGGAGTACTGGCGGGACAGCGATCTTACGGGGTCAGCCCCAGCATTTT
D: .; V: TRBV10-1; J: TRBJ2-7; size: .; CDR3: CASSEAGSEQYF; DNA: TGCGCCAGCAGTGAGGCGGGGTCTGAGCAGTACTTC
D: .; V: TRBV5-1; J: TRBJ2-1; size: .; CDR3: CASMRQTDNEQFF; DNA: TGCGCCAGCATGAGACAAACCGACAATGAGCAGTTCTTC
D: .; V: TRBV19; J: TRBJ1-1; size: .; CDR3: CASSRVRLGGTEAFF; DNA: TGTGCCAGTAGTAGAGTCAGACTGGGGGGCACTGAAGCTTTCTTT
D: TRBD1; V: TRBV11-3; J: TRBJ2-1; size: .; CDR3: CASLERGQVNYNEQFF; DNA: TGTGCCAGCTTAGAACGGGGACAGGTTAACTACAATGAGCAGTTCTTC
D: TRBD1; V: TRBV4-2; J: TRBJ1-2; size: .; CDR3: CASSQAHRGGNYGYTF; DNA: TGTGCCAGCAGCCAGGCGCACAGGGGGGGTAACTATGGCTACACCTTC
D: .; V: TRBV5-1; J: TRBJ2-5; size: .; CDR3: CASSLPVSGKETQYF; DNA: TGCGCCAGCAGCTTACCCGTGAGCGGTAAGGAGACCCAGTACTTC
D: .; V: TRBV15; J: TRBJ1-2; size: once; CDR3: CATSRVSPGHDNYGYTF; DNA: TGTGCCACCAGCAGAGTGAGCCCGGGACACGATAACTATGGCTACACCTTC
D: TRBD1; V: TRBV19; J: TRBJ1-1; size: few; CDR3: CASSRQGNTEAFF; DNA: TGTGCCAGTAGCAGACAGGGGAACACTGAAGCTTTCTTT
D: TRBD2; V: TRBV5-1; J: TRBJ2-1; size: .; CDR3: CASSLLTSGGRSYNEQFF; DNA: TGCGCCAGCAGCTTACTGACTAGCGGGGGTAGGTCCTACAATGAGCAGTTCTTC
D: TRBD1; V: TRBV6-1; J: TRBJ1-2; size: .; CDR3: CASMTGQGINYGYTF; DNA: TGTGCCAGCATGACGGGACAGGGAATTAACTATGGCTACACCTTC
D: .; V: TRBV7-9; J: TRBJ1-3; size: once; CDR3: CASSYRIHSGNTIYF; DNA: TGTGCCAGCAGCTACAGGATTCACTCTGGAAACACCATATATTTT
D: TRBD2; V: TRBV30; J: TRBJ2-7; size: .; CDR3: CAWSVGGLAGTYEQYF; DNA: TGTGCCTGGAGTGTAGGAGGGCTAGCGGGAACCTACGAGCAGTACTTC